These 28 T cell receptor beta chains were all obtained from the same sample, sequenced in a study of cytomegalovirus exposure and HLA in healthy donors. Researchers ran the PCR with 60 Vbeta and 13 Jbeta primers. Sequenced by immunoSEQ multiplex PCR; TCRdb stores in-frame clones only, minus some. The sample contains about 96,000 clones, around four fifths of which appear only once. Material for sequencing was PBMCs. These receptors all come from a young man in good health and CMV-seronegative.

Here the CDR3 reads CASSPRTGNNYGYTF. DNA of the CDR3: TGTGCCAGCAGCCCCAGAACAGGGAATAACTATGGCTACACCTTC. The chain recombines TRBV7-2 with TRBJ1-2; TRBD1 is a possible D gene (6 bases). Germline-derived CDR1 and CDR2 are SGHTA and FQGNSA. The CDR3 spans 15 residues. Trimming left V 5 bases short and J 1 base short, with 14 bases between.

This clone occurred once. The sample holds other DNA sequences that translate to the same CDR3. The rearrangement links TRBV25-1 to TRBJ2-7, with a weak D call TRBD1 (6 bases). In germline, CDR1 is MGHDK, CDR2 SYGVNS. The CDR3 length is 15 residues. Trimming pared 4 bases from V and 2 bases from J, leaving 15 bases between. Written as DNA, the CDR3 is TGTGCCAGCAGTGCCGACCAGGGGCCTACCTACGAGCAGTACTTC. Encoded protein: CASSADQGPTYEQYF.

V gene TRBV19 combines with J gene TRBJ2-1; tentative D call: TRBD1 (6 bases). V was trimmed by 7 bases and J by 9 bases, leaving 16 bases between them. Germline loops: CDR1 LNHDA, CDR2 SQIVND (reference sequence). This CDR3 is 13 amino acids long. CDR3 coding DNA: TGTGCCAGTAAATCCCCCCTAGGGGGTGAGCAGTTCTTC. It translates to CASKSPLGGEQFF.

The V call is TRBV11-2, the J call TRBJ1-4; 9 bases map to TRBD1. The CDR3 contains 15 residues. Germline V gene lookup returns CDR1 SGHAT and CDR2 FQNNGV. The trim removed 5 bases at V and 7 bases at J, leaving 8 bases unmatched. The CDR3 sequence is CASSQGDRVGEKLFF. The CDR3 region has the DNA TGTGCCAGCAGCCAAGGGGACAGGGTGGGTGAAAAACTGTTTTTT. Together with reference TRBV11-2 and TRBJ1-4, the CDR3 gives the full variable domain: EAGVAQSPRYKIIEKRQSVAFWCNPISGHATLYWYQQILGQGPKLLIQFQNNGVVDDSQLPKDRFSAERLKGVDSTLKIQPAKLEDSAVYLCASSQGDRVGEKLFFGSGTQLSVL.

The sample holds one count of this clone. The V gene is TRBV19, the J gene TRBJ1-2; D is perhaps TRBD1 (6 bases). Trimming took 8 bases from V and 3 from J, leaving 10 bases between them. The CDR3 sequence is 12 residues long. CDR1 is LNHDA and CDR2 is SQIVND in the germline V gene (reference sequence). The CDR3 DNA follows: TGTGCCAGTGGGAGGGGGGACTATGGCTACACCTTC. Its translation: CASGRGDYGYTF.

This chain connects TRBV5-4 to TRBJ1-1, with TRBD1 identical over 11 bases. The CDR3 contains 15 residues. V shed 3 bases, J shed 6 bases, and the junction held 7 bases outside the gene matches. From germline, CDR1 is SGHNT and CDR2 YYREEE (reference sequence). CDR3 sequence: CASSYRTGGASEAFF. The CDR3 DNA sequence: TGTGCCAGCAGCTACCGGACAGGGGGCGCGTCTGAAGCTTTCTTT.

The chain employs TRBV5-4 and TRBJ1-4; TRBD1 is a possible D gene (6 bases). Trimming cost V 0 bases and J 2 bases, with 11 bases left between them. Germline lookup yields CDR1 SGHNT and CDR2 YYREEE (reference sequence). This CDR3 has 16 amino acids. DNA of the CDR3: TGTGCCAGCAGCTTGGGGGGGGGCGCGACTAATGAAAAACTGTTTTTT. Its translation: CASSLGGGATNEKLFF.

This clone appeared once. This chain joins TRBV5-1 and TRBJ1-5; perhaps TRBD1 as D (5 bases). CDR1 and CDR2 (germline): SGHRS, YFSETQ. Trimming took 1 base from V and 5 from J, leaving 10 bases between them. The CDR3 sequence is 14 residues long. The CDR3 DNA is TGCGCCAGCAGCTTGAGGCAGGGTGATCAGCCCCAGCATTTT. This translates into CASSLRQGDQPQHF.

This chain connects TRBV7-3 to TRBJ2-7, with D tentatively TRBD2 (6 bases). The V end was cut by 0 bases, the J end by 2 bases, with 17 bases between. Germline V gene lookup returns CDR1 SGHTA and CDR2 FQGTGA. This CDR3 region has 17 residues. CDR3 nucleotide sequence: TGTGCCAGCAGCTTAACTTGGGCAAGGGACTCTACCTACGAGCAGTACTTC. Amino acids: CASSLTWARDSTYEQYF.

The chain links TRBV5-1 to TRBJ2-6, with 7 bases lining up with TRBD1. Trimming cost V 3 bases and J 0 bases; bases outside gene matches: 9. The germline gives CDR1 SGHRS, CDR2 YFSETQ. This CDR3 contains 18 residues. CDR3 sequence: CASSSTGVGSSGANVLTF. CDR3 in DNA: TGCGCCAGCAGCTCCACAGGGGTAGGCAGCTCTGGGGCCAACGTCCTGACTTTC. The whole variable domain, filled in from reference TRBV5-1 and TRBJ2-6, reads KAGVTQTPRYLIKTRGQQVTLSCSPISGHRSVSWYQQTPGQGLQFLFEYFSETQRNKGNFPGRFSGRQFSNSRSEMNVSTLELGDSALYLCASSSTGVGSSGANVLTFGAGSRLTVL.

In this sample, this clone turned up a few times. The chain carries TRBV7-2 and TRBJ2-7, with TRBD2 identical over 7 bases. CDR1 SGHTA and CDR2 FQGNSA come from the germline V gene. The CDR3 length is 15 residues. V lost 1 base and J lost 5; bases outside the gene matches: 8. CDR3 residues: CASSLVFGGVHEQYF. CDR3 sequence (DNA): TGTGCCAGCAGCTTAGTGTTTGGGGGGGTCCACGAGCAGTACTTC.

This sequence joins TRBV9 and TRBJ1-2; 9 nucleotides align to TRBD1. CDR1 SGDLS and CDR2 YYNGEE come from the germline V gene. The CDR3 has 14 amino acids. V trimming: 5 bases; J trimming: 4 bases; junction bases outside the gene matches: 6. CDR3 nucleotides: TGTGCCAGCAGGGGGGAGACAGGGGGCTATGGCTACACCTTC. It encodes CASRGETGGYGYTF.

The J gene is TRBJ2-2, the V gene TRBV7-9; 15 positions match TRBD2. Looked up from germline, CDR1 is SEHNR and CDR2 is FQNEAQ (reference sequence). The CDR3 totals 17 residues. The V and J ends lost 7 bases and 9 bases, in that order; junction bases with no gene match: 12. The CDR3 region has the DNA TGTGCCAGCACCTCGGGACTAGCGGGGGGTAACTCGTGGGAGCTGTTTTTT. Translation gives CASTSGLAGGNSWELFF. The entire variable domain, with the rest obtained from reference TRBV7-9 and TRBJ2-2, is as follows: DTGVSQNPRHKITKRGQNVTFRCDPISEHNRLYWYRQTLGQGPEFLTYFQNEAQLEKSRLLSDRFSAERPKGSFSTLEIQRTEQGDSAMYLCASTSGLAGGNSWELFFGEGSRLTVL.

The rearrangement links TRBV5-6 to TRBJ1-4, with D unclear. The V end was cut by 4 bases, the J end by 6 bases, with 10 bases between. This CDR3 spans 13 amino acids. Germline assignment: CDR1 SGHDT and CDR2 YYEEEE. The CDR3 DNA reads as TGTGCCAGCAGCCCCGCGATTGATGAAAAACTGTTTTTT. Residues: CASSPAIDEKLFF.

The chain joins TRBV28 to TRBJ1-5, with 7 nucleotides matching TRBD1. V shed 6 bases, J shed 7 bases, and the junction held 18 bases outside the gene matches. Germline CDR1 reads MDHEN; CDR2 reads SYDVKM. This CDR3 comprises 17 residues. CDR3 DNA sequence: TGTGCCAGCAGCCCTTTATTGCAAACAGGGGCCGGCCAGCCCCAGCATTTT. Amino acids: CASSPLLQTGAGQPQHF.

The chain joins TRBV5-4 to TRBJ1-1, with D possibly being TRBD1 (5 bases). The V end was cut by 5 bases, the J end by 3 bases, with 17 bases between. CDR1 SGHNT and CDR2 YYREEE come from the germline V gene (reference sequence). This CDR3 comprises 15 residues. The CDR3 spells CASRPTRGVDTEAFF. The CDR3 nucleotides read TGTGCCAGCAGACCGACCCGGGGGGTCGACACTGAAGCTTTCTTT.

This chain uses TRBV12-5 with TRBJ2-1; TRBD1 matches at 7 bases. This CDR3 is built from 16 residues. V trimming: 7 bases; J trimming: 2 bases; junction bases outside the gene matches: 11. Germline assignment: CDR1 LGHNT and CDR2 FRNRAP. The CDR3 sequence is CASATEGRGPYNEQFF. DNA of the CDR3: TGTGCTAGTGCCACCGAAGGTAGGGGGCCCTACAATGAGCAGTTCTTC. The full variable domain, with the rest looked up from reference TRBV12-5 and TRBJ2-1, is DARVTQTPRHKVTEMGQEVTMRCQPILGHNTVFWYRQTMMQGLELLAYFRNRAPLDDSGMPKDRFSAEMPDATLATLKIQPSEPRDSAVYFCASATEGRGPYNEQFFGPGTRLTVL.

The V call is TRBV14, the J call TRBJ2-2; D is undetermined. The V gene's germline CDR1 is SGHDN and CDR2 FVKESK. This CDR3 is 15 amino acids long. The V gene lost 4 bases and the J gene lost 2 bases, with 11 bases spanning the gap. The CDR3 DNA is TGTGCCAGCAGCCCTGACACGGAAAACACCGGGGAGCTGTTTTTT. Translated: CASSPDTENTGELFF.

The chain joins TRBV7-2 to TRBJ1-2; a weak D match, TRBD1 (6 bases). This CDR3 has 14 amino acids. Germline lookup yields CDR1 SGHTA and CDR2 FQGNSA. V lost 3 bases to trimming and J lost 4 bases, with 12 bases between them. CDR3 residues: CASSFLQGSYGYTF. CDR3 nucleotide sequence: TGTGCCAGCAGCTTCCTACAGGGCTCCTATGGCTACACCTTC.

The V call is TRBV7-9, the J call TRBJ1-6; D perhaps matches TRBD1 (5 bases). Trimming removed 3 bases at V and 10 bases at J, with 13 bases between. The CDR3 loop spans 14 amino acids. Looked up from germline, CDR1 is SEHNR and CDR2 is FQNEAQ (reference sequence). CDR3 protein: CASSFLGVPSPLHF. As DNA, the CDR3 is TGTGCCAGCAGCTTTTTAGGGGTCCCCTCACCCCTCCACTTT.

This clone was seen more than once but under ten times. The chain joins TRBV5-1 to TRBJ1-2; 7 nucleotides align to TRBD1. From germline, CDR1 is SGHRS and CDR2 YFSETQ. This CDR3 is 16 amino acids long. The trim removed 4 bases at V and 5 bases at J, leaving 14 bases unmatched. The DNA for the CDR3 is TGCGCCAGCAGCACCACTGGGACAGATTCTACTTATGGCTACACCTTC. It yields the protein CASSTTGTDSTYGYTF. Full variable domain (rest looked up from reference TRBV5-1 and TRBJ1-2): KAGVTQTPRYLIKTRGQQVTLSCSPISGHRSVSWYQQTPGQGLQFLFEYFSETQRNKGNFPGRFSGRQFSNSRSEMNVSTLELGDSALYLCASSTTGTDSTYGYTFGSGTRLTVV.

This clone was seen a handful of times. The chain has TRBV7-2 and TRBJ1-5; the D is unclear. Trimming took off 5 bases at V and 0 bases at J, with 8 bases between the two ends. From germline, CDR1 is SGHTA and CDR2 FQGNSA. CDR3 length: 14 residues. CDR3 DNA: TGTGCCAGCAGCCTGTACAATAGCAATCAGCCCCAGCATTTT. Protein: CASSLYNSNQPQHF.

The rearrangement joins TRBV6-6 to TRBJ2-1, with D perhaps TRBD2 (6 bases). Germline assignment: CDR1 MNHNY and CDR2 SVGAGI (reference sequence). The CDR3 contains 15 residues. Deletions cut 1 base from V and 4 bases from J, with 11 bases between. Written as DNA, the CDR3 is TGTGCCAGCAGTTACTTGCGGGGAACTTACAATGAGCAGTTCTTC. Translated: CASSYLRGTYNEQFF.

The rearrangement links TRBV5-1 to TRBJ1-1; maybe TRBD1 (5 bases). CDR1 and CDR2 from the germline V gene are SGHRS and YFSETQ. This CDR3 spans 15 amino acids. V lost 0 bases to trimming and J lost 1 base, with 10 bases between them. In nucleotides, the CDR3 is TGCGCCAGCAGCTTGGTTGGGGGGAGGAACACTGAAGCTTTCTTT. Amino acid sequence: CASSLVGGRNTEAFF.

The rearrangement links TRBV19 to TRBJ2-7; 7 bases map to TRBD1. Germline V gene lookup returns CDR1 LNHDA and CDR2 SQIVND (reference sequence). Germline trimming cut 5 bases from V and 7 bases from J; bases unmatched to any gene: 20. The CDR3 consists of 17 residues. CDR3 nucleotide sequence: TGTGCCAGTAGTGTATTGGCGACAGGGAACTATTTCGGGGAGCAGTACTTC. Translating gives CASSVLATGNYFGEQYF. Filled out from reference TRBV19 and TRBJ2-7, the complete variable domain reads DGGITQSPKYLFRKEGQNVTLSCEQNLNHDAMYWYRQDPGQGLRLIYYSQIVNDFQKGDIAEGYSVSREKKESFPLTVTSAQKNPTAFYLCASSVLATGNYFGEQYFGPGTRLTVT.

The chain links TRBV7-9 to TRBJ1-4; 9 bases match TRBD1. The CDR3 extends over 14 amino acids. J gave up 8 bases and V 1 base, and 2 bases lay outside the gene matches. CDR1 and CDR2 (germline): SEHNR, FQNEAQ (reference sequence). CDR3 loop: CASSLGQGEEKLFF. DNA of the CDR3: TGTGCCAGCAGCTTAGGACAGGGGGAAGAAAAACTGTTTTTT.

This clone came up a few times. The genes are TRBV5-6 and TRBJ1-1, with D uncertain. This CDR3 has 14 amino acids. CDR1 SGHDT and CDR2 YYEEEE come from the germline V gene. V was pared by 2 bases and J by 3 bases, with 11 bases between. The CDR3: CASSFGVSDTEAFF. CDR3 nucleotide sequence: TGTGCCAGCAGCTTCGGGGTATCGGACACTGAAGCTTTCTTT.

The V gene is TRBV18, the J gene TRBJ1-2; D is perhaps TRBD1 (6 bases). Between the trimmed V and J ends, which lost 3 bases and 4 bases, there was a span of 15 bases. From germline, CDR1 is KGHSH and CDR2 LQKENI. CDR3 length: 15 residues. The CDR3 region is CASSPQGTNLYGYTF. The CDR3 coding sequence is TGTGCCAGCTCACCTCAGGGGACAAACCTCTATGGCTACACCTTC.